The next 24 T cell receptor beta chains were all read from a single sample in a study of blood T cells in healthy people across ages. A second about 6 to 12 cycle PCR used barcoded and J-beta primers. TCRdb re-called the 5' RACE reads through MiXCR, storing one row per CDR3 protein. This table has about 1,600,000 distinct CDR3 sequences, approximately 42% appearing once. The sample taken for sequencing was blood. The receptors stem from a woman aged 18-29 years in good health.

J is TRBJ1-2 and V is TRBV7-2, with TRBD1 as a possible D gene (5 bases). The CDR3 spans 14 residues. Germline assignment: CDR1 SGHTA and CDR2 FQGNSA. The V and J ends lost 6 bases and 1 base respectively, with 12 bases between them. CDR3 in amino acids: CASRLGRLNYGYTF. The CDR3 bases are TGTGCCAGCAGGTTGGGACGGCTTAACTATGGCTACACCTTC.

This clonotype occurred many times. The chain joins TRBV12-3 or TRBV12-4 to TRBJ1-2; 9 bases are shared with TRBD1. The junction had 2 bases not matched to a gene; V was cut back by 5 bases and J by 4 bases. This CDR3 is built from 13 residues. The CDR3 sequence: CASSRDRVYGYTF. CDR3 nucleotides: TGTGCCAGCAGTCGGGACAGGGTCTATGGCTACACCTTC.

This clonotype was recorded a few times. This chain links TRBV27 with TRBJ2-3; D assignment may be TRBD1 or TRBD2 (6 bases each). The germline V gene has CDR1 MNHEY and CDR2 SMNVEV (reference sequence). The CDR3 spans 15 residues. The V end lost 7 bases, the J end lost 0 bases, and 14 bases lay between the germline ends. The DNA for the CDR3 is TGTGCCAGCAAAAGTGGGGGGCGCAGCACAGATACGCAGTATTTT. This gives the protein CASKSGGRSTDTQYF.

This sequence joins TRBV5-1 and TRBJ2-1; 9 nucleotides align to TRBD2. Germline assignment: CDR1 SGHRS and CDR2 YFSETQ. CDR3 length: 15 residues. V lost 4 bases and J lost 0; bases outside the gene matches: 2. DNA of the CDR3: TGCGCCAGCAGCAAGGGACTAGCCTCCTACAATGAGCAGTTCTTC. Translation: CASSKGLASYNEQFF.

The chain couples TRBV2 to TRBJ2-1; TRBD2 matches 8 bases. In germline, CDR1 is SNHLY, CDR2 FYNNEI. J lost 5 bases, V lost 4 bases, and 10 bases had no gene match. The CDR3 has 16 amino acids. CDR3 amino acids: CASSAGGAVLDNEQFF. In nucleotides, the CDR3 is TGTGCCAGCAGTGCGGGGGGGGCGGTTTTAGACAATGAGCAGTTCTTC.

V is TRBV6-5 and J is TRBJ2-1; no definite D call. In germline, CDR1 is MNHEY, CDR2 SVGAGI. CDR3 length: 12 residues. The V and J ends lost 4 bases and 10 bases respectively, with 11 bases between them. CDR3 sequence reads: CASSSTGAEQFF. As DNA, the CDR3 is TGTGCCAGCAGTTCTACGGGCGCCGAGCAGTTCTTC.

The chain employs TRBV9 and TRBJ2-1, with 12 bases that match TRBD2. The CDR3 covers 19 residues. V shed 0 bases and J 4 bases; nucleotides not matched to a gene: 11. Germline lookup yields CDR1 SGDLS and CDR2 YYNGEE. In nucleotides, the CDR3 is TGTGCCAGCAGCGTAGTGCGGCCTAGCGGGAGGGCCTGGTACAATGAGCAGTTCTTC. Translating gives CASSVVRPSGRAWYNEQFF.

This clonotype was recorded only once. This chain uses TRBV29-1 with TRBJ2-1; D tentatively fits TRBD1 or TRBD2 (5 bases each). The V gene's germline CDR1 is SQVTM and CDR2 ANQGSEA. Between the trimmed V and J ends, which lost 6 bases and 5 bases, there was a span of 23 bases. The CDR3 is 16 residues long. CDR3 sequence reads: CSVDPLGLADHNEQFF. CDR3 nucleotide sequence: TGCAGCGTCGATCCTTTGGGGCTAGCCGACCACAATGAGCAGTTCTTC.

The table lists this clonotype with a count of one. The chain employs TRBV15 and TRBJ2-1; 11 positions agree with TRBD2. The CDR3 covers 16 residues. Germline V gene sequence: CDR1 LNHNV, CDR2 YYDKDF (reference sequence). J gave up 3 bases and V 2 bases, and 3 bases lay outside the gene matches. CDR3 sequence (DNA): TGTGCCACCAGCAGAACTAGCGGGGGTTTCTACAATGAGCAGTTCTTC. Its protein product is CATSRTSGGFYNEQFF.

This chain connects TRBV13 to TRBJ1-1; D is possibly TRBD1 (6 bases). The CDR3 has 15 residues. V was clipped by 3 bases and J by 4 bases, with 15 bases between them. Germline-derived CDR1 and CDR2 are PRHDT and FYEKMQ (reference sequence). The CDR3 coding sequence is TGTGCCAGCAGCTTCCTCGGGGGGCACGGCACTGAAGCTTTCTTT. It translates to CASSFLGGHGTEAFF.

This clonotype was found once. The chain links TRBV28 to TRBJ1-1; 9 bases match TRBD1. This CDR3 has 16 amino acids. The V gene end was trimmed by 3 bases and the J gene end by 5 bases; junction bases not matched to a gene: 10. Germline loops: CDR1 MDHEN, CDR2 SYDVKM. The CDR3 DNA reads as TGTGCCAGCAGTTTCCCGGGACAGGGAGGGAAGACTGAAGCTTTCTTT. Protein sequence: CASSFPGQGGKTEAFF.

The rearrangement uses TRBV28 and TRBJ1-2; no firm D call. The CDR3 runs to 15 residues. Germline V gene data show CDR1 as MDHEN and CDR2 as SYDVKM. The germline V and J ends were trimmed by 5 bases and 6 bases, with 19 bases remaining between them. CDR3 loop: CASSPPRGMGDGYTF. The CDR3 nucleotides read TGTGCCAGCAGTCCCCCCCGCGGAATGGGCGATGGCTACACCTTC.

The chain carries TRBV29-1 and TRBJ2-1, with D maybe TRBD2 (6 bases). The length of the CDR3 is 11 residues. Trimming took 6 bases from V and 7 from J, leaving 10 bases between them. Germline lookup yields CDR1 SQVTM and CDR2 ANQGSEA. The CDR3 region has the DNA TGCAGCGTGTTAGGGAGGAATGAGCAGTTCTTC. Protein product: CSVLGRNEQFF.

This clonotype occurred a few times. The chain combines TRBV5-1 with TRBJ1-2, with 8 bases aligning to TRBD1. The trim removed 4 bases at V and 0 bases at J, leaving 5 bases unmatched. Germline lookup yields CDR1 SGHRS and CDR2 YFSETQ. The CDR3 sequence is 15 residues long. The CDR3 DNA reads TGCGCCAGCAGCCCAAACAGGGGGACTAACTATGGCTACACCTTC. Its translation: CASSPNRGTNYGYTF.

There are a few counts of this clonotype. The J gene is TRBJ1-5, the V gene TRBV29-1, with D perhaps matching TRBD1 (5 bases). The CDR3 loop spans 14 amino acids. Per the germline V gene, CDR1 is SQVTM and CDR2 is ANQGSEA. With 7 bases removed from V and 4 bases from J, the gap between germline ends came to 17 bases. CDR3 loop: CSAGEAGLNQPQHF. The CDR3 nucleotides read TGCAGCGCCGGAGAGGCAGGGTTGAATCAGCCCCAGCATTTT. The variable domain in full, completed from reference TRBV29-1 and TRBJ1-5, reads SAVISQKPSRDICQRGTSLTIQCQVDSQVTMMFWYRQQPGQSLTLIATANQGSEATYESGFVIDKFPISRPNLTFSTLTVSNMSPEDSSIYLCSAGEAGLNQPQHFGDGTRLSIL.

The count of this clonotype is one. The rearrangement joins TRBV6-1 to TRBJ2-7; 9 bases map to TRBD2. Germline values: CDR1 MNHNS, CDR2 SASEGT. The ends lost 5 bases at V and 6 bases at J; junction bases unmatched: 11. The CDR3 spans 15 residues. The CDR3: CASSMTTSGQREQYF. CDR3 DNA sequence: TGTGCCAGCAGTATGACGACTAGCGGCCAGCGCGAGCAGTACTTC.

The gene calls are TRBV5-1 and TRBJ2-4; TRBD2 aligns across 8 bases. The DNA end is more similar to TRBJ2-7, so the J call may be wrong. This CDR3 is built from 16 residues. The germline V gene has CDR1 SGHRS and CDR2 YFSETQ. CDR3 bases: TGCGCCAGCAGCTGGATGGCGGGAGGAGGGCCCTACGAGCAGTACTTC. Translated, it gives CASSWMAGGGPYEQYF.

This chain joins TRBV20-1 and TRBJ2-7, with 8 bases fitting TRBD2. Germline V gene lookup returns CDR1 DFQATT and CDR2 SNEGSKA (reference sequence). The CDR3 extends over 13 amino acids. The CDR3 loop reads CSVRSGTGYEQYF. The CDR3 coding sequence is TGCAGCGTCCGTAGCGGGACCGGCTACGAGCAGTACTTC.

This clonotype has a handful of counts. The rearrangement links TRBV10-3 to TRBJ2-3; D may correspond to TRBD1 or TRBD2 (5 bases each). The CDR3 spans 16 residues. CDR1 is ENHRY, CDR2 SYGVKD, per germline. V gave up 4 bases and J gave up 1 base, with 15 bases separating them. The CDR3: CAISGESGLGTDTQYF. CDR3 DNA sequence: TGTGCCATCAGTGGGGAGTCGGGGCTAGGCACAGATACGCAGTATTTT.

This clonotype was seen a handful of times. The chain links TRBV6-5 to TRBJ2-3, with D perhaps matching TRBD1 (6 bases). CDR1 MNHEY and CDR2 SVGAGI come from the germline V gene. The CDR3 totals 15 residues. With 0 bases removed from V and 0 bases from J, the gap between germline ends came to 7 bases. For the CDR3, the DNA is TGTGCCAGCAGTTACTCTACAGGGAGCACAGATACGCAGTATTTT. Encoded protein: CASSYSTGSTDTQYF.

A few counts support this clonotype. V is TRBV21-1 and J is TRBJ2-7. TRBV21-1 is designated a pseudogene. The CDR3 runs 14 residues. DNA of the CDR3: TGTGCCAGCAGCAAGGTCGATGGGTGCTACGAGCAGTACTTC. This encodes CASSKVDGCYEQYF.

As regards this clonotype: Compared with germline, one end of the junction differs, possibly owing to a read error. V usage is TRBV7-4 and J usage is TRBJ2-5; weak D call: TRBD2 (6 bases). The J call may be in error: the DNA end matches TRBJ2-1 better. The CDR3 is 13 residues long. Per the germline V gene, CDR1 is SGHVT and CDR2 is SQSDAQ. CDR3 DNA sequence: TGTGCCAGCAGCGTAGCGGAACAAGAGACCCAGTTCTTC. Protein sequence: CASSVAEQETQFF.

CDR3 residues: CSDGTSGWSQYF. As DNA, the CDR3 is TGCAGCGATGGGACTAGCGGGTGGTCCCAGTACTTC. The gene calls are TRBV29-1 and TRBJ2-5; 12 positions match TRBD2. Per the germline V gene, CDR1 is SQVTM and CDR2 is ANQGSEA. V lost 7 bases and J lost 9; bases outside the gene matches: 6. The CDR3 is 12 residues long.

The CDR3 coding sequence is TGCAGTGCTAAGCCCGGGACTACGACCTACGAGCAGTACTTC. The encoded protein is CSAKPGTTTYEQYF. The chain employs TRBV20-1 and TRBJ2-7; 7 bases map to TRBD2. In germline, CDR1 is DFQATT, CDR2 SNEGSKA (reference sequence). V was clipped by 4 bases and J by 2 bases; unmatched bases: 8. The CDR3 contains 14 residues.